Listed below are T cell receptor beta chains from one sample, sequenced in a study of cytomegalovirus exposure and HLA in healthy donors. The assay was immunoSEQ multiplex PCR, and TCRdb's table has in-frame clones only and misses some. The table records about 190,000 clones, 75% to 90% of them present only once. Sequencing used PBMCs. The receptors here all came from a woman under 30 in good health and CMV-seronegative. Both conserved end residues are part of each CDR3. D genes are given only for firm matches. Clone sizes are given selectively: once, few, many, or a class where the clone is expanded.

J gene	clone size	CDR3 length	D gene	V gene	CDR3 protein	CDR3 DNA
TRBJ2-5	NA	16	TRBD2	TRBV27	CASSLAGLGLQETQYF	TGTGCCAGCAGTTTAGCCGGACTAGGATTACAAGAGACCCAGTACTTC
TRBJ2-1	NA	19	TRBD2	TRBV9	CASSVSGRRLAGVYNEQFF	TGTGCCAGCAGCGTATCCGGAAGGAGGCTAGCGGGAGTGTACAATGAGCAGTTCTTC
TRBJ2-2	NA	16	NA	TRBV5-1	CASSPEIGANTGELFF	TGCGCCAGCAGCCCCGAGATTGGGGCCAACACCGGGGAGCTGTTTTTT
TRBJ2-7	few	16	TRBD1	TRBV28	CASSTPGTGPMSLQYF	TGTGCCAGCAGCACGCCCGGGACAGGCCCTATGTCCCTCCAGTACTTC
TRBJ1-3	NA	15	NA	TRBV6-1	CASAYLTGAGNTIYF	TGTGCCAGCGCCTACCTGACAGGAGCTGGAAACACCATATATTTT
TRBJ2-2	NA	14	NA	TRBV2	CASKGEGNTGELFF	TGTGCCAGCAAGGGGGAGGGTAACACCGGGGAGCTGTTTTTT
TRBJ2-1	NA	15	NA	TRBV6-1	CASSELSSVRGEQFF	TGTGCCAGCAGTGAACTGTCTAGCGTTCGCGGTGAGCAGTTCTTC
TRBJ1-5	NA	14	NA	TRBV25-1	CASSANRVGQPQHF	TGTGCCAGCAGTGCTAACAGGGTTGGGCAGCCCCAGCATTTT
TRBJ2-7	NA	14	NA	TRBV19	CASSIEAGSYEQYF	TGTGCCAGTAGTATAGAGGCGGGGTCCTACGAGCAGTACTTC
TRBJ1-6	NA	14	NA	TRBV7-9	CASSPGLNNSPLHF	TGTGCCAGCAGCCCAGGGCTGAATAATTCACCCCTCCACTTT
TRBJ2-1	NA	15	TRBD1	TRBV27	CASRMLTGKFSEQFF	TGTGCCAGCAGGATGCTGACAGGGAAGTTTAGCGAGCAGTTCTTC
TRBJ2-7	NA	9	NA	TRBV20-1	CSASNEQYF	TGCAGTGCTAGTAACGAGCAGTACTTC
TRBJ2-2	NA	16	TRBD2	TRBV28	CASSSPGGANTGELFF	TGTGCCAGCAGTTCTCCGGGGGGGGCGAACACCGGGGAGCTGTTTTTT
TRBJ1-5	NA	15	NA	TRBV5-1	CASSLGGGGWQPQHF	TGCGCCAGCAGCTTGGGCGGGGGCGGATGGCAGCCCCAGCATTTT
TRBJ2-7	few	12	NA	TRBV19	CATDDRRGEQYF	TGTGCCACGGACGACAGGAGAGGCGAGCAGTACTTC
TRBJ1-1	NA	15	TRBD1	TRBV6-5	CASSSGQGVYTEAFF	TGTGCCAGCAGTTCCGGACAGGGGGTGTACACTGAAGCTTTCTTT
TRBJ2-3	NA	13	NA	TRBV7-6	CASSLGVADTQYF	TGTGCCAGCAGCTTAGGAGTAGCGGATACGCAGTATTTT
TRBJ2-6	NA	15	NA	TRBV14	CASSQGQSGANVLTF	TGTGCCAGCAGCCAAGGTCAGTCTGGGGCCAACGTCCTGACTTTC
TRBJ1-2	NA	17	NA	TRBV7-9	CASSLELTGKGLDGYTF	TGTGCCAGCAGCTTAGAATTAACAGGGAAAGGCCTGGATGGCTACACCTTC
TRBJ1-6	NA	15	NA	TRBV7-9	CASSLEGPPGSPLHF	TGTGCCAGCAGCTTAGAGGGTCCACCAGGGTCACCCCTCCACTTT
TRBJ2-1	NA	12	NA	TRBV5-3	CARSLRGNEQFF	TGTGCCAGAAGCTTGCGGGGGAATGAGCAGTTCTTC
TRBJ2-1	NA	16	TRBD1	TRBV5-1	CASSLGGQAPYNEQFF	TGCGCCAGCAGCTTGGGAGGACAGGCCCCCTACAATGAGCAGTTCTTC
TRBJ2-7	NA	13	TRBD2	TRBV2	CASGEGETREQYF	TGTGCCAGCGGGGAGGGAGAAACGAGAGAGCAGTACTTC
TRBJ2-7	NA	12	NA	TRBV29-1	CSVEGPGYEQYF	TGCAGCGTTGAGGGGCCCGGGTACGAGCAGTACTTC
TRBJ2-1	once	14	NA	TRBV13	CASSSGHLYNEQFF	TGTGCCAGCAGCTCGGGACACCTCTACAATGAGCAGTTCTTC
TRBJ1-1	NA	14	NA	TRBV6-5	CASSPRGRQIEAFF	TGTGCCAGCAGCCCCAGGGGACGGCAGATTGAAGCTTTCTTT
TRBJ2-1	NA	14	NA	TRBV7-9	CASSLLVEVNEQFF	TGTGCCAGCAGCTTATTGGTAGAGGTAAATGAGCAGTTCTTC
TRBJ2-6	NA	15	NA	TRBV5-1	CASRQEGSGANVLTF	TGCGCCAGCAGACAGGAGGGGTCTGGGGCCAACGTCCTGACTTTC
TRBJ1-4	NA	15	NA	TRBV30	CAWSWFTTSNEKLFF	TGTGCCTGGAGTTGGTTTACTACCTCAAACGAAAAACTGTTTTTT
TRBJ2-7	NA	14	TRBD2	TRBV6-5	CASSLLAGAYEQYF	TGTGCCAGCTCACTCCTAGCGGGAGCCTACGAGCAGTACTTC
TRBJ2-1	few	15	TRBD1	TRBV5-6	CASSSGDRGYNEQFF	TGTGCCAGCAGCTCAGGGGACAGGGGATACAATGAGCAGTTCTTC
TRBJ1-2	NA	16	NA	TRBV10-3	CAISEWGGNRFSGYTF	TGTGCCATCAGTGAGTGGGGGGGGAACCGATTCTCTGGCTACACCTTC
TRBJ2-1	NA	15	TRBD2	TRBV5-1	CASSTGTSAYNEQFF	TGCGCCAGCAGTACCGGGACTAGCGCATACAATGAGCAGTTCTTC
TRBJ2-2	NA	12	NA	TRBV18	CASSPRAGELFF	TGTGCCAGCTCACCCCGTGCCGGGGAGCTGTTTTTT
TRBJ2-1	NA	15	NA	TRBV7-8	CASSLVGPTKDEQFF	TGTGCCAGCAGCTTAGTTGGTCCGACTAAGGATGAGCAGTTCTTC
TRBJ1-1	NA	13	NA	TRBV9	CASRPGENTEAFF	TGTGCCAGCAGGCCGGGGGAGAACACTGAAGCTTTCTTT
TRBJ2-5	few	14	NA	TRBV15	CATSREGSGETQYF	TGTGCCACCAGCAGAGAGGGTTCAGGAGAGACCCAGTACTTC
TRBJ2-1	NA	15	NA	TRBV19	CASRKTGGWSNEQFF	TGTGCCAGTAGAAAAACGGGGGGCTGGAGCAATGAGCAGTTCTTC
TRBJ2-3	NA	15	NA	TRBV19	CASSIVLASTDTQYF	TGTGCCAGTAGTATAGTGCTGGCTAGCACAGATACGCAGTATTTT
TRBJ1-1	NA	13	NA	TRBV19	CASSKTVNTEAFF	TGTGCCAGTAGTAAGACAGTGAACACTGAAGCTTTCTTT
TRBJ1-1	NA	15	NA	TRBV18	CASSPRSGDHTEAFF	TGTGCCAGCTCACCACGGTCAGGGGACCACACTGAAGCTTTCTTT
TRBJ1-6	NA	15	TRBD1	TRBV14	CASSEQQGINSPLHF	TGTGCCAGCAGCGAACAACAGGGGATTAATTCACCCCTCCACTTT
TRBJ2-1	NA	15	NA	TRBV27	CASSLRGLGNNEQFF	TGTGCCAGCAGTTTGCGGGGTCTGGGCAACAATGAGCAGTTCTTC
TRBJ2-3	NA	15	TRBD2	TRBV5-1	CASSLSLGGTDTQYF	TGCGCCAGCAGCTTGTCCCTCGGGGGGACAGATACGCAGTATTTT
TRBJ2-7	NA	13	NA	TRBV6-1	CASRQGNTYEQYF	TGTGCCAGCAGGCAGGGAAACACCTACGAGCAGTACTTC
TRBJ2-7	NA	14	TRBD2	TRBV5-4	CASSLAGRAYEQYF	TGTGCCAGCAGCTTGGCCGGGAGGGCCTACGAGCAGTACTTC
TRBJ2-1	NA	17	TRBD2	TRBV27	CASSPGLARKSHNEQFF	TGTGCCAGCAGTCCGGGACTAGCGAGAAAATCCCACAATGAGCAGTTCTTC
TRBJ2-5	NA	15	NA	TRBV7-9	CASSSIEVIQETQYF	TGTGCCAGCAGTTCGATAGAGGTCATACAAGAGACCCAGTACTTC
TRBJ1-1	once	15	TRBD1	TRBV7-9	CASRPGGGRNTEAFF	TGTGCCAGCAGGCCAGGGGGCGGTCGGAACACTGAAGCTTTCTTT
TRBJ1-4	NA	14	TRBD1	TRBV5-4	CASSFTGGQEKLFF	TGTGCCAGCAGCTTCACAGGGGGGCAGGAAAAACTGTTTTTT